Each of the 2 T cell receptor beta chains below was sequenced from the same sample in a study of T cells in Graves' hyperthyroidism and ophthalmopathy. Template material for amplifying TCR beta CDR3 regions consisted of RNA transcripts. The HTBI primer set served for first-round RT-PCR of the TCR CDR3. TCRdb re-derived calls from the multiplex PCR reads in MiXCR, one entry per CDR3 protein. The table shows more than 500,000 distinct CDR3 sequences, with about 15% occurring only once. The sample was blood. All receptors derive from a woman in her forties with Graves' ophthalmopathy.

The V gene is TRBV28, the J gene TRBJ2-7; D is unresolved. The CDR3 extends over 13 amino acids. Germline-derived CDR1 and CDR2 are MDHEN and SYDVKM. V was shortened by 10 bases and J by 4 bases, with 17 bases between the two germline ends. As DNA, the CDR3 is TGTGCCACTTTCTCAAACCCCCGGTACGAGCAGTACTTC. Its translation is CATFSNPRYEQYF. Together with reference TRBV28 and TRBJ2-7, the CDR3 gives the full variable domain: DVKVTQSSRYLVKRTGEKVFLECVQDMDHENMFWYRQDPGLGLRLIYFSYDVKMKEKGDIPEGYSVSREKKERFSLILESASTNQTSMYLCATFSNPRYEQYFGPGTRLTVT.

This clonotype has ten or more counts. This rearrangement joins TRBV7-6 to TRBJ2-7; D is tentatively TRBD1 or TRBD2 (6 bases each). The CDR3 runs 16 residues. The V gene's germline CDR1 is SGHVS and CDR2 FNYEAQ. V was cut by 2 bases and J by 4 bases, with 18 bases left in between. The CDR3 spells CASSLFSGGLGYEQYF. The CDR3 nucleotides are TGTGCCAGCAGCTTATTCTCCGGGGGCCTTGGGTACGAGCAGTACTTC.